Presented here are 20 T cell receptor beta chains from one specimen sequenced in a study of T cell clusters in autoimmune cytopenias. TRB amplification used 200 to 250 ng of peripheral blood genomic DNA. One tube held mixed TRB-A and TRB-B primer pools for touch-down PCR. TCRdb re-called the multiplex PCR reads and gives one entry per CDR3 protein, without DNA. Reported are under 8,500 distinct CDR3 sequences; the ten largest clones contain roughly a tenth. The sample also formed part of further work on T cell repertoires in aging, cancer and after chemotherapy.

The sequenced sample was peripheral blood. These receptors all stem from a human donor in good health.

The V call is TRBV18, the J call TRBJ2-1; checking the TCRdb D call of TRBD1 is not possible without DNA. This CDR3 contains 15 residues. Germline values: CDR1 KGHSH, CDR2 LQKENI. CDR3 in amino acids: CASSPESGWGNEQFF.

The CDR3 sequence: CASSLLFTGVSLGEQFF. This chain uses TRBV12-3 or TRBV12-4 with TRBJ2-1; TCRdb lists TRBD1, though no DNA is available to test this call. This CDR3 region has 17 residues.

The chain couples TRBV7-6 to TRBJ1-5; lacking DNA, the TRBD1 call made by TCRdb goes unchecked. The CDR3 is made up of 16 amino acids. CDR1 SGHVS and CDR2 FNYEAQ come from the germline V gene. The CDR3 here is CASSLEGVGIGQPQHF.

The CDR3 here is CASSYQRTYEQYF. The chain employs TRBV6-1 and TRBJ2-7. The V gene's germline CDR1 is MNHNS and CDR2 SASEGT. The CDR3 spans 13 residues.

According to its frequency, this clonotype is medium-sized (0.01 to 0.1%). The chain employs TRBV5-6 and TRBJ2-7; there is no DNA to check the TCRdb D call of TRBD1. Per the germline V gene, CDR1 is SGHDT and CDR2 is YYEEEE. The CDR3 runs 15 residues. The CDR3 is CASSDIGTGDDEQYF.

This clonotype registers medium-sized by frequency. The chain links TRBV6-4 to TRBJ2-2; there is no DNA to check the TCRdb D call of TRBD1. This CDR3 has 14 amino acids. Germline lookup yields CDR1 MRHNA and CDR2 SNTAGT. CDR3 in amino acids: CASSRGGRTGELFF.

The V and J genes are TRBV6-5 and TRBJ2-5; TCRdb selects TRBD1, and the lack of DNA leaves this call unchecked. The CDR3 extends over 14 amino acids. Per the germline V gene, CDR1 is MNHEY and CDR2 is SVGAGI. The CDR3 reads CASSIGRIGGTQYF.

This clonotype ranks as medium-sized in terms of frequency. This chain joins TRBV19 and TRBJ1-5; no DNA is available, so the TRBD1 call from TCRdb remains unchecked. The germline gives CDR1 LNHDA, CDR2 SQIVND (reference sequence). The CDR3 spans 17 residues. The CDR3 protein is CASSIRTGAGGNQPQHF.

The V and J genes are TRBV5-1 and TRBJ2-5; checking the TCRdb D call of TRBD2 is not possible without DNA. The germline V gene has CDR1 SGHRS and CDR2 YFSETQ. The CDR3 extends over 13 amino acids. This CDR3 is CASSLGTSGTQYF.

This clonotype is classed as medium-sized by frequency. This chain joins TRBV6-1 and TRBJ2-5; without DNA, the TCRdb call of TRBD1 cannot be checked. In germline, CDR1 is MNHNS, CDR2 SASEGT. The CDR3 has 13 amino acids. The CDR3 spells CASRLTGDETQYF.

In terms of frequency, this clonotype is medium-sized. V and J are TRBV6-4 and TRBJ2-3; TCRdb outputs TRBD1, but without DNA this stays unchecked. CDR1 and CDR2 from the germline V gene are MRHNA and SNTAGT. The CDR3 loop spans 14 amino acids. CDR3: CASSETGDTDTQYF.

According to its frequency, this clonotype is medium-sized (0.01 to 0.1%). This chain links TRBV10-3 with TRBJ2-6. The V gene's germline CDR1 is ENHRY and CDR2 SYGVKD. This CDR3 is built from 19 residues. CDR3: CAISESRGRQDSGANVLTF.

The chain is built from TRBV5-6 and TRBJ1-2; the TCRdb call, TRBD1, lacks DNA for checking. The V gene's germline CDR1 is SGHDT and CDR2 YYEEEE. CDR3 size: 13 residues. This CDR3 reads CASSPDRGYGYTF.

The chain uses TRBV12-3 or TRBV12-4 and TRBJ1-5; TCRdb's D call of TRBD1 is untestable without DNA. This CDR3 has 14 residues. The CDR3: CASSLVREGQPQHF.

This clonotype counts as medium-sized by frequency. The V gene is TRBV10-2, the J gene TRBJ1-2. This CDR3 comprises 15 residues. Per the germline V gene, CDR1 is WSHSY and CDR2 is SAAADI. This chain's CDR3 is CASTNPGEGGYGYTF.

The V and J genes are TRBV6-4 and TRBJ1-2. Germline values: CDR1 MRHNA, CDR2 SNTAGT. The CDR3 is 14 residues long. This CDR3 is CASSEEVADYGYTF.

This clonotype is deemed medium-sized (0.01 to 0.1%) by its frequency. V gene TRBV5-6 combines with J gene TRBJ2-3; as DNA is missing, the TRBD1 call by TCRdb cannot be tested. The CDR3 extends over 15 amino acids. Germline CDR1 reads SGHDT; CDR2 reads YYEEEE. CDR3 amino acids: CASSQDPDRADTQYF.

The rearrangement uses TRBV12-3 or TRBV12-4 and TRBJ2-6. This CDR3 spans 14 amino acids. The CDR3 sequence is CASSRASGANVLTF.

The rearrangement uses TRBV6-1 and TRBJ1-4; without DNA, the TCRdb call of TRBD1 cannot be checked. There are 14 residues in the CDR3. Germline CDR1 MNHNS, CDR2 SASEGT. CDR3 sequence: CASSGTGHNEKLFF.

This clonotype is classed as medium-sized by frequency. The chain uses TRBV6-1 and TRBJ2-3; TCRdb names TRBD2, which stays unverified in the absence of DNA. The V gene's germline CDR1 is MNHNS and CDR2 SASEGT. This CDR3 is 16 amino acids long. The CDR3 here is CASSEASGGATDTQYF.